The 16 T cell receptor beta chains reported below all come from one sample, sequenced in a study of T cells after yellow fever vaccination. TCRdb re-called the 5' RACE reads with MiXCR, one entry per CDR3 protein. The data show some 97,000 distinct CDR3 sequences, around 5.8% seen once. The specimen was CD8+ T cells sorted from PBMCs, collected 10 days after the yellow fever booster vaccination. The source is a man in his late teens or twenties who received the YFV17D yellow fever vaccine.

This chain links TRBV7-2 with TRBJ2-3; possibly TRBD2 for D (6 bases). V was pared by 4 bases and J by 6 bases, with 14 bases between. The germline V gene has CDR1 SGHTA and CDR2 FQGNSA. The CDR3 length is 14 residues. CDR3 in DNA: TGTGCCAGCAGCTGGCTTGGCGGGGCGGATACGCAGTATTTT. This gives the protein CASSWLGGADTQYF.

There are a few counts of this clonotype. The genes are TRBV5-5 and TRBJ2-3; possible D gene TRBD1, 5 bases. Germline CDR1 and CDR2: SGHKS and YYEKEE (reference sequence). Trimming stripped 6 bases from V and 0 bases from J, with 8 bases between. The CDR3 has 13 amino acids. This CDR3 reads CASTGHSTDTQYF. CDR3 nucleotide sequence: TGTGCCAGCACCGGACACAGCACAGATACGCAGTATTTT.

This clonotype was seen more than once but under ten times. The chain couples TRBV19 to TRBJ2-1; 9 bases are shared with TRBD1. Germline CDR1 and CDR2: LNHDA and SQIVND (reference sequence). This CDR3 has 12 amino acids. Trimming at V came to 9 bases and at J to 8 bases, leaving 5 bases not matched to a gene. The CDR3 loop is CASRDRADEQFF. CDR3 DNA: TGTGCCAGCAGGGACAGGGCGGATGAGCAGTTCTTC.

This clonotype was seen ten or more times. This sequence joins TRBV7-9 and TRBJ2-7; D is uncertain. V lost 0 bases to trimming and J lost 3 bases, with 18 bases between them. This CDR3 region has 17 residues. Germline V gene sequence: CDR1 SEHNR, CDR2 FQNEAQ (reference sequence). CDR3: CASSLAPSRSLFYEQYF. The CDR3 DNA reads as TGTGCCAGCAGCTTAGCCCCCTCAAGGTCGCTGTTCTACGAGCAGTACTTC.

This clonotype has ten or more counts. The V gene is TRBV19, the J gene TRBJ2-1; D uncertain. The germline gives CDR1 LNHDA, CDR2 SQIVND (reference sequence). The V gene lost 1 base and the J gene lost 0 bases, with 10 bases spanning the gap. The CDR3 runs 16 residues. The CDR3 nucleotides read TGTGCCAGTAGTATAGCGGATCCAAGCTCCTACAATGAGCAGTTCTTC. It codes for CASSIADPSSYNEQFF.

This clonotype was counted at least ten times. The rearrangement joins TRBV7-2 to TRBJ2-3; D unclear. Germline loops: CDR1 SGHTA, CDR2 FQGNSA. Between the trimmed V and J ends, which lost 4 bases and 1 base, there was a span of 6 bases. CDR3 length: 13 residues. The CDR3, as DNA: TGTGCCAGCAGCTCGTTCGGCACAGATACGCAGTATTTT. Amino acid sequence: CASSSFGTDTQYF.

This clonotype was detected a few times. The chain is built from TRBV9 and TRBJ2-2; no clear D gene. The CDR3 covers 13 residues. CDR1 is SGDLS and CDR2 is YYNGEE in the germline V gene. V dropped 4 bases and J dropped 6 bases, with 10 bases sitting between them. The CDR3 DNA follows: TGTGCCAGCAGCCTGACTGGGTCCGGGGAGCTGTTTTTT. It translates to CASSLTGSGELFF.

The DNA for the CDR3 is TGTGCCATCAGTGAGAGGGGGCATCAGCCCCAGCATTTT. Encoded protein: CAISERGHQPQHF. The rearrangement joins TRBV10-3 to TRBJ1-5, with 7 bases matching TRBD1. This CDR3 is built from 13 residues. Trimming at V came to 2 bases and at J to 5 bases, leaving 0 bases not matched to a gene. Germline loops: CDR1 ENHRY, CDR2 SYGVKD.

This chain links TRBV6-1 with TRBJ2-3, with D possibly being TRBD2 (7 bases). Germline values: CDR1 MNHNS, CDR2 SASEGT. V gave up 1 base and J gave up 3 bases, with 14 bases separating them. The CDR3 totals 16 residues. The CDR3 region is CASSEEGGLLTDTQYF. CDR3 sequence (DNA): TGTGCCAGCAGTGAAGAGGGGGGGCTGTTGACAGATACGCAGTATTTT.

This clonotype was seen a handful of times. The CDR3 nucleotides read TGTGCCAGCAGTTACGGGGGGGGCTCCTACGAGCAGTACTTC. It yields the protein CASSYGGGSYEQYF. The chain is built from TRBV6-5 and TRBJ2-7, with 7 bases aligning to TRBD2. This CDR3 has 14 residues. The V segment lost 2 bases and the J segment 0 bases; nucleotides outside the gene matches: 1. CDR1 is MNHEY and CDR2 is SVGAGI in the germline V gene.

The chain links TRBV11-2 to TRBJ2-7; 7 positions agree with TRBD1. Trimming took 1 base from V and 4 from J; bases not matched to a gene: 4. The germline V gene encodes CDR1 SGHAT and CDR2 FQNNGV. This CDR3 has 14 residues. The CDR3 nucleotides read TGTGCCAGCAGCTTAGGGACAGGACATTACGAGCAGTACGTC. Its protein product is CASSLGTGHYEQYV.

The genes are TRBV4-3 and TRBJ1-6; TRBD1 aligns across 7 bases. Germline CDR1 LGHNA, CDR2 YSLEER. CDR3 length: 15 residues. The trim removed 3 bases at V and 7 bases at J, leaving 6 bases unmatched. The CDR3 DNA reads TGCGCCAGCAGCCAGGCCGACAGGGCAAATTCACCCCTCCACTTT. Its translation is CASSQADRANSPLHF.

This clonotype was counted many times. The chain recombines TRBV12-3 or TRBV12-4 with TRBJ2-1; D remains unclear. V lost 3 bases, J lost 7 bases, and 10 bases lay in between. The CDR3 consists of 13 residues. The CDR3 region is CASSFGFRNEQFF. In DNA form, the CDR3 reads TGTGCCAGCAGTTTCGGGTTTCGGAATGAGCAGTTCTTC.

This clonotype appeared a few times. The chain carries TRBV2 and TRBJ2-5, with 8 bases lining up with TRBD2. The CDR3 runs to 14 residues. The germline V gene has CDR1 SNHLY and CDR2 FYNNEI. J gave up 4 bases and V 7 bases, and 8 bases lay outside the gene matches. This CDR3 reads CASIYGAGVETQYF. The CDR3 DNA reads as TGTGCCAGCATTTATGGAGCGGGGGTAGAGACCCAGTACTTC.

J is TRBJ1-1 and V is TRBV6-2 or TRBV6-3, with 7 positions matching TRBD1. The CDR3 spans 16 residues. Looked up from germline, CDR1 is MNHEY and CDR2 is SVGEGT. Losses at the gene ends were 0 bases for V and 3 bases for J; bases not matched to a gene: 7. This chain's CDR3 is CASSYSARGEHTEAFF. In nucleotides, the CDR3 is TGTGCCAGCAGTTACTCGGCCAGGGGGGAGCACACTGAAGCTTTCTTT.

The sample holds many counts of this clonotype. V is TRBV9 and J is TRBJ2-2, with D possibly matching TRBD1 (6 bases). In germline, CDR1 is SGDLS, CDR2 YYNGEE. Between the trimmed V and J ends, which lost 4 bases and 0 bases, there was a span of 13 bases. The CDR3 extends over 16 amino acids. The CDR3 region has the DNA TGTGCCAGCAGCCCACGCTGGGGGCCGAACACCGGGGAGCTGTTTTTT. Its translation: CASSPRWGPNTGELFF.